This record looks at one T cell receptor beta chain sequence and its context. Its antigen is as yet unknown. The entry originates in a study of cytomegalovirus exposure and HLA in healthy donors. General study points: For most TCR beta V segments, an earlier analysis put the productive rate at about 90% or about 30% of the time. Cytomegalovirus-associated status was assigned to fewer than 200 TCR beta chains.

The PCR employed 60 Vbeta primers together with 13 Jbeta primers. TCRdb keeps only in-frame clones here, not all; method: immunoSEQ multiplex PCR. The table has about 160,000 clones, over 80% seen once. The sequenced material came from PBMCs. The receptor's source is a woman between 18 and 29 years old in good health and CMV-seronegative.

The CDR3 spells CASRGQGYNQPQHF. CDR3 sequence (DNA): TGTGCCAGCAGAGGACAGGGATATAATCAGCCCCAGCATTTT. This chain links TRBV6-1 with TRBJ1-5; 8 bases line up with TRBD1. Per germline, CDR1 MNHNS and CDR2 SASEGT. This CDR3 comprises 14 residues. V shed 6 bases, J shed 4 bases, and the junction held 5 bases outside the gene matches.